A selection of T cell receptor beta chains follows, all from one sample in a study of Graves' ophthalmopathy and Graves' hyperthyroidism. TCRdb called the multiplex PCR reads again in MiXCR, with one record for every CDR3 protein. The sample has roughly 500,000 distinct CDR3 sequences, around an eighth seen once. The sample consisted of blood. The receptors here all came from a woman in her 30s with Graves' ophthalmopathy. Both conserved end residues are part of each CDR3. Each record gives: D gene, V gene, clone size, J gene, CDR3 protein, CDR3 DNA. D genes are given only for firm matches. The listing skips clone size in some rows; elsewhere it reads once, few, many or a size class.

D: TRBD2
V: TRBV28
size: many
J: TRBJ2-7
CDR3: CASSSAGRSYEQYF
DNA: TGTGCCAGCAGCTCAGCGGGGAGATCCTACGAGCAGTACTTC

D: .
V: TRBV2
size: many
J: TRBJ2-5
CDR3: CASNLEARETQYF
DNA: TGTGCCAGCAATCTAGAGGCCAGGGAGACCCAGTACTTC

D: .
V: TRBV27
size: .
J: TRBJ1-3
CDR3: CASSPDSNSGNTIYF
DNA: TGTGCCAGCAGTCCGGACAGTAACTCTGGAAACACCATATATTTT

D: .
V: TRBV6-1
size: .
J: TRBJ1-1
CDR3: CASTMLQGTEAFF
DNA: TGTGCCAGCACTATGCTACAGGGTACTGAAGCTTTCTTT

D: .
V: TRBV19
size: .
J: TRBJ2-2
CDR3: CASSLYKATGELFF
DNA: TGTGCCAGTAGTCTCTATAAAGCCACCGGGGAGCTGTTTTTT

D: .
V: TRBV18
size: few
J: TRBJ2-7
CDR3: CASSPPDRDPYEQYF
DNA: TGTGCCAGCTCACCCCCGGACCGTGACCCCTACGAGCAGTACTTC

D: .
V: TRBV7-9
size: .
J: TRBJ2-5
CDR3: CASSLATALQYF
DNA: TGTGCCAGCAGCTTAGCCACAGCTCTGCAGTACTTC

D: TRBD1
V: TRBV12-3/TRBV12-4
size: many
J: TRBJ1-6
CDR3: CASSAWTGEGIIALHF
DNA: TGTGCCAGCAGTGCCTGGACAGGCGAAGGGATCATAGCCCTCCACTTT

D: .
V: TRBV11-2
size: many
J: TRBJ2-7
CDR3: CASSLDSGRTSYEQYF
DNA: TGTGCCAGCAGCTTAGACTCAGGACGGACCTCCTACGAGCAGTACTTC

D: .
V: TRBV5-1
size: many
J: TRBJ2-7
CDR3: CASTPDWTSYEQYF
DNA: TGCGCCAGCACCCCGGACTGGACCTCCTACGAGCAGTACTTC

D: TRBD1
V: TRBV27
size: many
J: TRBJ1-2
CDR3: CASSFSGQGYGYTF
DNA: TGTGCCAGCAGTTTCTCGGGACAGGGCTATGGCTACACCTTC

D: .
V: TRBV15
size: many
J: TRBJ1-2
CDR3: CATSEKVSQTF
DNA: TGTGCCACCAGCGAGAAAGTTTCCCAGACCTTC

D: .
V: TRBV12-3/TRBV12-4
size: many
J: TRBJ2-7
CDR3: CASSFQEEYEQYF
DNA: TGTGCCAGCAGTTTTCAAGAAGAGTACGAGCAGTACTTC

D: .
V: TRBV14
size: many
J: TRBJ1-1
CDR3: CASSQVRGTEAFF
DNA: TGTGCCAGCAGCCAAGTCAGGGGCACTGAAGCTTTCTTT

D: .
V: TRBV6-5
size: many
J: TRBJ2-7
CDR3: CASSYLSPGESNYEQYF
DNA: TGTGCCAGCAGTTACCTCTCGCCAGGGGAATCCAACTACGAGCAGTACTTC

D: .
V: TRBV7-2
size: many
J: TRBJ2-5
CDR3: CASSPWRETQYF
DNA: TGTGCCAGCAGCCCCTGGCGAGAGACCCAGTACTTC

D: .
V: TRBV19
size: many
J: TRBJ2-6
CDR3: CASSRGDSGANVLTF
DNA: TGTGCCAGTAGCCGGGGAGACTCTGGGGCCAACGTCCTGACTTTC

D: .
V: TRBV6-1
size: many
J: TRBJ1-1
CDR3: CASSLLPGTTEAFF
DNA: TGTGCCAGCAGTCTCCTCCCGGGGACCACTGAAGCTTTCTTT

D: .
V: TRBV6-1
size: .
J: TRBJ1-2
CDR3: CASSPTSGTVYGYTF
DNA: TGTGCCAGCAGTCCCACTTCCGGGACGGTCTATGGCTACACCTTC

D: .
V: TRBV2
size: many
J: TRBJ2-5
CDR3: CASTAQEKTQYF
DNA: TGTGCCAGCACGGCCCAAGAGAAGACCCAGTACTTC

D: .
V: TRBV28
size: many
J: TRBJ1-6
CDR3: CASSLGQPPLHF
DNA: TGTGCCAGCAGTTTAGGGCAACCACCCCTCCACTTT

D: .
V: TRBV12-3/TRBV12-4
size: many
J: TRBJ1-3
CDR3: CASLRDGRNTIYF
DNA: TGTGCCAGCCTCCGGGACGGCCGAAACACCATATATTTT

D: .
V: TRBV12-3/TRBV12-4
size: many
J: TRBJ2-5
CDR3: CASSLEAGTQYF
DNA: TGTGCCAGCAGTTTGGAGGCGGGGACCCAGTACTTC

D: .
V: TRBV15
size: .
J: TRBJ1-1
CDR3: CATSRGRGSEAFF
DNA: TGTGCCACCAGCAGAGGAAGGGGTTCTGAAGCTTTCTTT

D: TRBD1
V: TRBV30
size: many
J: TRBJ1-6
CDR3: CAWRDRGFPLHF
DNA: TGTGCCTGGCGGGACAGGGGGTTTCCCCTCCACTTT